This is a list of T cell receptor beta chains from one sample in a study of identical twins. TCRdb reanalysed the 5' RACE reads using MiXCR and keeps one entry per CDR3 protein. The sample shows 100,000 or so distinct CDR3 sequences, less than 6.5% of them seen only once. The sample consisted of memory T cells sorted from blood. The source of these receptors is a woman in her forties or fifties in good health. The CDR3 runs from the conserved cysteine through the conserved F or W. A D gene is named only where the DNA matches it firmly. Only part of the rows carry a size: once, few, many, or a class if the clone is expanded.

j_gene,d_gene,abundance,v_gene,CDR3nt,CDR3aa
TRBJ1-2,-,-,TRBV20-1,TGCAGTGCTAGAGAACAGTTTCATGGCTACACCTTC,CSAREQFHGYTF
TRBJ2-7,-,many,TRBV6-5,TGTGCCAGCAGAACCTTTACGAGCGGGCAGTACTTC,CASRTFTSGQYF
TRBJ1-4,-,few,TRBV20-1,TGCAGTGCTAGAGATCATATACGAGGAAAACTGTTTTTT,CSARDHIRGKLFF
TRBJ1-1,TRBD1,-,TRBV6-5,TGTGCCAGCAGTCCCGGGACAGGGGAGAAACCTGAAGCTTTCTTT,CASSPGTGEKPEAFF
TRBJ1-6,TRBD1,many,TRBV19,TGTGCCAGCCGACAGGGAATTCATATATCCCCCCTCCACTTT,CASRQGIHISPLHF
TRBJ2-3,TRBD2,few,TRBV7-9,TGTGCCAGCAGCTTAGGGACTTCCTTAGCGGGACTCACAGATACGCAGTATTTT,CASSLGTSLAGLTDTQYF
TRBJ2-3,-,few,TRBV5-5,TGTGCCAGCAGCCCGACGGGATTTACAAGGTCTGGCACAGATACGCAGTATTTT,CASSPTGFTRSGTDTQYF
TRBJ2-3,-,-,TRBV20-1,TGCAGTGCTACCGCTCGTGCGAGCGGACTCACAGATACGCAGTATTTT,CSATARASGLTDTQYF
TRBJ2-5,-,few,TRBV18,TGTGCCAGCTCACCCCCCTCTAAGCGATCCCAAGAGACCCAGTACTTC,CASSPPSKRSQETQYF
TRBJ2-2,-,few,TRBV12-3/TRBV12-4,TGTGCCAGCAGACCGATGCAGGGTTTCGGGGAGCTGTTTTTT,CASRPMQGFGELFF
TRBJ2-5,TRBD2,many,TRBV4-2,TGTGCCAGCAGCCCGGGACTAGCGGGAGGGGAAGAGACCCAGTACTTC,CASSPGLAGGEETQYF
TRBJ1-5,-,many,TRBV12-3/TRBV12-4,TGTGCCAGCAGTTTAGTGGGTCCTAATCAGCCCCAGCATTTT,CASSLVGPNQPQHF
TRBJ2-7,-,many,TRBV20-1,TGCAGTGCAAAGGAACGTGATCCCCAGTACTTC,CSAKERDPQYF
TRBJ2-4,TRBD2,many,TRBV13,TGTGCCAGCGGGGTAGCGGGAGTCCAAAACATTCAGTACTTC,CASGVAGVQNIQYF
TRBJ2-3,-,few,TRBV30,TGTGCCTGGAGTGTACGGGCCCCCAGATTACGCGGCACAGATACGCAGTATTTT,CAWSVRAPRLRGTDTQYF
TRBJ1-5,-,many,TRBV3-1,TGTGCCAGCAGCCAAAGTGCGGGGAGCAATCAGCCCCAGCATTTT,CASSQSAGSNQPQHF
TRBJ1-2,-,few,TRBV3-1,TGTGCCAGCAGCCAAGATTCCGCTGGCGGCTACACCTTC,CASSQDSAGGYTF
TRBJ2-5,-,-,TRBV5-4,TGTGCCAGCAGCCCTCCGGCTACCAACCAAGAGACCCAGTACTTC,CASSPPATNQETQYF
TRBJ2-1,TRBD2,many,TRBV10-3,TGTGCCATCAGTGAGTCGACGACTAGCGGCAACTCGATATACAATGAGCAGTTCTTC,CAISESTTSGNSIYNEQFF
TRBJ2-3,TRBD2,many,TRBV20-1,TGCAGTTTCAGGGTAGCGGGAGGGGTAGATACGCAGTATTTT,CSFRVAGGVDTQYF
TRBJ2-3,-,few,TRBV11-3,TGTGCCAGCAGCTTAGCAGGGGCGGGCACAGATACGCAGTATTTT,CASSLAGAGTDTQYF
TRBJ1-1,-,many,TRBV29-1,TGCAGCGTTAGCAAGGGATCCCTGAACACTGAAGCTTTCTTT,CSVSKGSLNTEAFF